The 8 T cell receptor beta chains below were found in one sample sequenced in a study of blood T cell repertoires in COVID-19. The table came from immunoSEQ multiplex PCR; TCRdb's copy has only in-frame clones and leaves some out. The table records roughly 180,000 clones, 79% of them present only once. Input material: peripheral blood. The receptor source for this set is an older woman with COVID-19, enrolled during active disease.

This clone counts as medium-sized. The V call is TRBV28, the J call TRBJ2-7, with D hard to call. Germline CDR1 is MDHEN and CDR2 is SYDVKM. Trimming removed 5 bases from V and 2 bases from J, with 10 bases in between. The CDR3 is 13 residues long. The DNA for the CDR3 is TGTGCCAGCAGTCACTCCCTTACCTACGAGCAGTACGTC. It specifies CASSHSLTYEQYV.

Comments on this clone: The DNA is omitted, as the CDR3 cannot be located on it reliably, and the CDR3 follows TCRdb's listing. The chain recombines TRBV28 with TRBJ1-1; the table's D call, TRBD1, has no DNA check behind it. In germline, CDR1 is MDHEN, CDR2 SYDVKM. The CDR3 is 14 residues long, counting both termini. CDR3 loop: CASSTSTGASEAFF.

CDR3 DNA: TGTGCCAGCAGTTACGGTGCCGGACAGCTGGTGACCCAGTACTTC. Amino acids: CASSYGAGQLVTQYF. This rearrangement joins TRBV6-2 or TRBV6-3 to TRBJ2-5, with D possibly matching TRBD1 (6 bases). The CDR3 is 15 amino acids. The germline CDR1 and CDR2 sequences are MNHEY and SVGEGT. The V gene lost 2 bases and the J gene lost 7 bases, with 17 bases spanning the gap.

The chain's CDR3 is CASSRRENGAYEQYV. For the CDR3, the DNA is TGTGCCAGCAGCCGGAGGGAAAACGGGGCCTACGAGCAGTACGTC. The chain links TRBV5-6 to TRBJ2-7; tentatively, D is TRBD2 (6 bases). Germline CDR1 reads SGHDT; CDR2 reads YYEEEE. Trimming left V 4 bases short and J 2 bases short, with 16 bases between. The CDR3 contains 15 residues.

This chain links TRBV28 with TRBJ2-1, with D perhaps TRBD2 (6 bases). Germline CDR1 MDHEN, CDR2 SYDVKM. The length of the CDR3 is 16 residues. V was pared by 4 bases and J by 6 bases, with 19 bases between. CDR3 in amino acids: CASSSGGQGLGNEQFF. The CDR3 DNA is TGTGCCAGCAGTTCTGGAGGGCAGGGCCTGGGCAATGAGCAGTTCTTC.

The V call is TRBV12-3 or TRBV12-4, the J call TRBJ2-1; no reliable D call. Trimming cost V 6 bases and J 6 bases, with 12 bases left between them. This CDR3 is 13 amino acids long. In nucleotides, the CDR3 is TGTGCCAGCAGACTGGTCTCAGGCAATGAGCAGTTCTTC. Translation: CASRLVSGNEQFF.

The rearrangement links TRBV5-1 to TRBJ2-3, with 9 bases that match TRBD2. The CDR3 runs 18 residues. V lost 4 bases to trimming and J lost 5 bases; unmatched junction nucleotides: 17. The germline V gene has CDR1 SGHRS and CDR2 YFSETQ. In DNA, the CDR3 is TGCGCCAGCAGCCCCCTTCGCGGCGGGGGGGCCTATTTAGATACGCAGTATTTT. Translating it yields CASSPLRGGGAYLDTQYF.

This clone has ten or more counts. The chain uses TRBV5-5 and TRBJ1-3; 7 nucleotides match TRBD1. This CDR3 has 16 residues. After removal of 2 bases from V and 0 bases from J, the junction contained 5 bases not matched to a gene. Per germline, CDR1 SGHKS and CDR2 YYEKEE (reference sequence). The CDR3 nucleotides are TGTGCCAGCAGCTTTGTGGGGACAGCCTCTGGAAACACCATATATTTT. Translation gives CASSFVGTASGNTIYF.